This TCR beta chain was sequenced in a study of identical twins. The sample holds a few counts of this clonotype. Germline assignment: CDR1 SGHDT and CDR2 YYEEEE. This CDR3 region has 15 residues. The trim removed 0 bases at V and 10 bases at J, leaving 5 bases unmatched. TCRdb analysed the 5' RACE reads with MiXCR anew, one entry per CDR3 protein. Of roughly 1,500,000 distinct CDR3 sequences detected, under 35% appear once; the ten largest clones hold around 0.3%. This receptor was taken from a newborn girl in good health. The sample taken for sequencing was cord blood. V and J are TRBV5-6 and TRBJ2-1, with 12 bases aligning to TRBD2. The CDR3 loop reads CASSLVGLAGSEQFF. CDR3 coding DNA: TGTGCCAGCAGCTTGGTCGGACTAGCGGGATCCGAGCAGTTCTTC.